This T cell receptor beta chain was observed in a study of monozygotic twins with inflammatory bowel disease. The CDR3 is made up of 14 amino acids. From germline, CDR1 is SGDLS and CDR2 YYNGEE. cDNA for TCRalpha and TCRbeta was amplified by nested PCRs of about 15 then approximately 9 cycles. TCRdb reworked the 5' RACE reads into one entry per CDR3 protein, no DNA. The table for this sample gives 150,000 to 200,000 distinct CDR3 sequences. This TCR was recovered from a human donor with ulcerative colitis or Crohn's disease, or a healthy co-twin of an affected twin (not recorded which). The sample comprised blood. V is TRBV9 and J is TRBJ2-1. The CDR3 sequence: CASSVRNQDNEQFF.